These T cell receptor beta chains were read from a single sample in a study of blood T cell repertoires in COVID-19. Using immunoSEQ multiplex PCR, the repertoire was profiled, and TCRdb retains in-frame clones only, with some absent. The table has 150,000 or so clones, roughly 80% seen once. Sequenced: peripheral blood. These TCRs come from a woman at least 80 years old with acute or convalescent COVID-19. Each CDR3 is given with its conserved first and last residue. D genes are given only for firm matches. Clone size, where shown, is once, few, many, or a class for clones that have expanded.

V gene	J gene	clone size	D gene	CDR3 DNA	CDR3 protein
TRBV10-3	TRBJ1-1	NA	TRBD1	TGTGCCATCAGTACCCTGGGACAGGGGAGTAGCACTGAAGCTTTCTTT	CAISTLGQGSSTEAFF
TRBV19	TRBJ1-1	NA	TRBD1	TGTGCCAGTAGTTTCCGGGACAGGGGTAACACTGAAGCTTTCTTT	CASSFRDRGNTEAFF
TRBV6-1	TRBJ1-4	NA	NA	TGTGCCAGCAGTGAAGCGGCGGGAATCGATGAAAAACTGTTTTTT	CASSEAAGIDEKLFF
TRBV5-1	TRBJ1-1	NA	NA	TGCGCCAGCAGCTTGCTCCCGGGGGTGAACACTGAAGCTTTCTTT	CASSLLPGVNTEAFF
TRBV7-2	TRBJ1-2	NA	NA	TGTGCCAGCAGCTTACCAGGGGTCGATGGCTACACCTTC	CASSLPGVDGYTF
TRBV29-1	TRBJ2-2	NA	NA	TGCAGCGTTTTAGGACAGAGGGACACCGGGGAGCTGTTTTTT	CSVLGQRDTGELFF
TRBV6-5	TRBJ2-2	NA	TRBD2	TGTGCCAGCAGTTACTCGACTAGCGGGGGCGGGGAGCTGTTTTTT	CASSYSTSGGGELFF
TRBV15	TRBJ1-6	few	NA	TGTGCCACCAGCAGAGGGGGGGGCCTTTCACCCCTCCACTTT	CATSRGGGLSPLHF
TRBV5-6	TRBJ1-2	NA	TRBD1	TGTGCCAGCAGCTTGGCCGGCCTTGGGACAGGGGGTAACTATGGCTACACCTTC	CASSLAGLGTGGNYGYTF
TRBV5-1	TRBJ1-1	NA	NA	TGCGCCAGCAGCCGATATACAGACAGGAACACTGAAGCTTTCTTT	CASSRYTDRNTEAFF
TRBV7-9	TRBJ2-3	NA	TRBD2	TGTGCCAGCAGCTTGACAAGCGGGGGGGCGGGCACAGATACGCAGTATTTT	CASSLTSGGAGTDTQYF
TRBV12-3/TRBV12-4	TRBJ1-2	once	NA	TGTGCCAGCAGTTTCGATCGGTTGCGTGGCTACACCTTC	CASSFDRLRGYTF
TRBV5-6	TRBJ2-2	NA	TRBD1	TGTGCCAGCAGCTTCCCACAGGGGACCGGGGAGCTGTTTTTT	CASSFPQGTGELFF
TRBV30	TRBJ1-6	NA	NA	TGTGCCTGCCAGGTTACTTATAATTCACCCCTCCACTTT	CACQVTYNSPLHF
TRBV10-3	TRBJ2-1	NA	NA	TGTGCCATCAGTGAGCCCGGGACTGCTGGGCAGTTCTTC	CAISEPGTAGQFF
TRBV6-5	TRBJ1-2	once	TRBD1	TGTGCCAGCAGTTCCGGACAGGCCGGCTACACCTTC	CASSSGQAGYTF
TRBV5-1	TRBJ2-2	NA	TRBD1	TGCGCCAGCAGCTTGCAACAGGGGTGGTCCGGGGAGCTGTTTTTT	CASSLQQGWSGELFF
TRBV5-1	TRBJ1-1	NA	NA	TGCGCCAGCAGCTCACAGGTACTGAACACTGAAGCTTTCTTT	CASSSQVLNTEAFF
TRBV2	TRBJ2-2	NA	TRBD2	TGTGCCAGCAAACTCGGACTAGCGGGGGATACGGGGGAGCTGTTTTTT	CASKLGLAGDTGELFF
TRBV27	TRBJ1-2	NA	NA	TGTGCCAGCAGTTTATCATCGGGGGGCTACTATGGCTACACCTTC	CASSLSSGGYYGYTF
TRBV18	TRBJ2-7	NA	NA	TGTGCCAGCTCACCAGTCGTAAGGAGCTCCTACGAGCAGTACTTC	CASSPVVRSSYEQYF
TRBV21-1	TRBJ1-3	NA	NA	TGTGCCAGCAGGGACAGGGGGCGACGGTCTGGAAACACCATATATTTT	CASRDRGRRSGNTIYF
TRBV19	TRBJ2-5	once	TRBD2	TGTGCCAGTAAATCGGGGGGATCCCCCTCATCCAAGACCCAGTACTTC	CASKSGGSPSSKTQYF
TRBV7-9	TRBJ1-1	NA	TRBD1	TGTGCCAGCAGCACAACAGGGGCCCAAACTGAAGCTTTCTTT	CASSTTGAQTEAFF
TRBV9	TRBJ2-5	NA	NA	TGTGCCAGCAGCGTAGCTACCGCGATCCAAGAGACCCAGTACTTC	CASSVATAIQETQYF
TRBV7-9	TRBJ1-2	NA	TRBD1	TGTGCCAGCAGCCCGCCGGCGGCAGGGGGCAATGGTGGCTACACCTTC	CASSPPAAGGNGGYTF
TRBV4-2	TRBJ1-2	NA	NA	TGTGCCAGCAGCCAAGGGGCCTCCCTTACTAGATATGGCTACACCTTC	CASSQGASLTRYGYTF
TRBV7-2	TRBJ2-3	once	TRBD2	TGTGCCAGCAGCCCATGGACTAGCGGGACAGATACGCAGTATTTT	CASSPWTSGTDTQYF
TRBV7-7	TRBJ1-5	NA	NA	TGTGCTAGCAGCTTAGACACCCATCAGCCCCAGCATTTT	CASSLDTHQPQHF
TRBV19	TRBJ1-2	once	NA	TGTGCCAGCCGACACAGGAGAGTCGACTATGGCTACACCTTC	CASRHRRVDYGYTF
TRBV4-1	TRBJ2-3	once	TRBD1	TGCGCCAGCAGCCAGACTCCGGGACAGGGTCCCACAGATACGCAGTATTTT	CASSQTPGQGPTDTQYF
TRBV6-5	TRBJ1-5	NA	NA	TGTGCCAGCAGTTGGGCCCGGTCTCAGCCCCAGCATTTT	CASSWARSQPQHF
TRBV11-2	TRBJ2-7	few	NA	TGTGCCAGCAGCCGATCGGTTGGGGAGGAGCAGTACTTC	CASSRSVGEEQYF
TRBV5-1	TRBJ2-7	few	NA	TGCGCCAGCAGCCAGGGTATTAGGGGAACAGGGACTATTATCTACGAGCAGTACTTC	CASSQGIRGTGTIIYEQYF
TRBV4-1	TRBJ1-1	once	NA	TGCGCCAGCAGCCAATCCTGGGGGGACGTTGAAGCTTTCTTT	CASSQSWGDVEAFF
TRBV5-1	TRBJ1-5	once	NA	TGCGCCAGCAGTGAACAGGAGAATCAGCCCCAGCATTTT	CASSEQENQPQHF
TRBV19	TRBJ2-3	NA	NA	TGTGCCAGTAGCGAAATAGGGGATAGCACAGATACGCAGTATTTT	CASSEIGDSTDTQYF
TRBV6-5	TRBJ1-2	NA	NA	TGTGCCAGCAGTTACTCCCCAGGAAGCACCTATGGCTACACCTTC	CASSYSPGSTYGYTF
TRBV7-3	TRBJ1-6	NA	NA	TGTGCCAGCAGCTACGCAGCCTATAATTCACCCCTCCACTTT	CASSYAAYNSPLHF
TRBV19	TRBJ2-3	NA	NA	TGTGCCAGTAGTATAGAGCTAAGGGAGGCAGATACGCAGTATTTT	CASSIELREADTQYF
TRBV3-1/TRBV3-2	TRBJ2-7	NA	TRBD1	TGTGCCAGCAGCCTACGGACAGGGTCCTACGAGCAGTACTTC	CASSLRTGSYEQYF
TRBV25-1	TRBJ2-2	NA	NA	TGTGCCAGCAGTGTGAGCTTGGCCGGGGAGCTGTTTTTT	CASSVSLAGELFF
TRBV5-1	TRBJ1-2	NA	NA	TGCGCCAGCAGCTTGGCAATCCCTAACTATGGCTACACCTTC	CASSLAIPNYGYTF